Listed below are T cell receptor beta chains from one sample, sequenced in a study of OX40 agonist ivuxolimab in advanced cancers. Assay used: immunoSEQ multiplex PCR; TCRdb lists only in-frame clones, some missing. The data contain fewer than 85,000 clones, about 89% of them singletons. Sample: CD4+ or CD8+ T cells sorted from blood, taken in a trial of the OX40 agonist ivuxolimab. The receptors derive from an adult with an advanced solid tumor such as melanoma, head and neck, liver or kidney cancer. Both conserved end residues are part of each CDR3. The D gene is left open where the match is weak. Size is stated for part of the rows, as once, few or many counts, or as a class when the clone is expanded.

-,TRBJ1-6,-,TRBV4-1,CASTETMGSSYNSPLHF,TGCGCCAGCACCGAGACGATGGGGAGCTCCTATAATTCACCCCTCCACTTT
-,TRBJ1-1,TRBD1,TRBV19,CASSKRTGNGVNTEAFF,TGTGCCAGTAGTAAGAGGACAGGGAATGGGGTCAACACTGAAGCTTTCTTT
once,TRBJ2-5,TRBD1,TRBV10-2,CASSATGGGKETQYF,TGCGCCAGCAGTGCGACAGGGGGTGGTAAAGAGACCCAGTACTTC
-,TRBJ2-7,TRBD2,TRBV18,CASSPTSGGAYEQYF,TGTGCCAGCTCACCCACTAGCGGGGGCGCGTACGAGCAGTACTTC
-,TRBJ2-3,-,TRBV28,CASSPSRTDTQYF,TGTGCCAGCAGCCCTTCCCGCACAGATACGCAGTATTTT
few,TRBJ2-7,-,TRBV5-1,CASSPRQRGPYEQYF,TGCGCCAGCAGCCCTAGACAACGAGGGCCCTACGAGCAGTACTTC
-,TRBJ1-1,TRBD1,TRBV19,CASKPPGGNTEAFF,TGTGCCAGTAAACCCCCAGGGGGGAACACTGAAGCTTTCTTT
-,TRBJ1-4,TRBD1,TRBV10-1,CASSQTGDREKLFF,TGCGCCAGCAGTCAGACAGGGGATCGCGAAAAACTGTTTTTT
-,TRBJ1-5,-,TRBV19,CASSHVENNQPQHF,TGTGCCAGTAGCCACGTGGAAAACAATCAGCCCCAGCATTTT
once,TRBJ2-1,TRBD2,TRBV5-1,CASSPGLAAGGLVHNEQFF,TGCGCCAGCAGCCCGGGACTAGCGGCGGGGGGCCTCGTACACAATGAGCAGTTCTTC
once,TRBJ2-7,TRBD1,TRBV6-4,CASSREGTGYEQYF,TGTGCCAGCAGCCGAGAGGGGACAGGGTACGAGCAGTACTTC
-,TRBJ2-7,-,TRBV28,CASSSQGLWVVEQYF,TGTGCCAGCAGTTCCCAAGGACTCTGGGTGGTGGAGCAGTACTTC